One and the same sample provided the 30 T cell receptor beta chains below, sequenced in a study of siplizumab effects on memory and regulatory T cells. Assay used: immunoSEQ multiplex PCR; TCRdb lists only in-frame clones, some missing. The repertoire consists of some 100,000 clones, with about 96% occurring once and the leading ten covering around 0.03%. Input material: naive CD4+ T cells sorted from blood. The origin of the receptors is a human donor in good health.

The rearrangement joins TRBV7-3 to TRBJ1-1; TRBD1 is a possible D gene (5 bases). CDR3 size: 13 residues. The V end was cut by 5 bases, the J end by 8 bases, with 15 bases between. Germline assignment: CDR1 SGHTA and CDR2 FQGTGA. The CDR3 protein is CASSTQGDGEAFF. In nucleotides, the CDR3 is TGTGCCAGCAGCACCCAGGGCGATGGGGAAGCTTTCTTT. The whole variable domain, remainder taken from reference TRBV7-3 and TRBJ1-1, is GAGVSQTPSNKVTEKGKYVELRCDPISGHTALYWYRQSLGQGPEFLIYFQGTGAADDSGLPNDRFFAVRPEGSVSTLKIQRTERGDSAVYLCASSTQGDGEAFFGQGTRLTVV.

This clone has only one observation. The junction departs from germline at one end; a sequencing error may be responsible. The chain has TRBV11-2 and TRBJ2-3; D gene unclear. This CDR3 spans 10 amino acids. The V gene's germline CDR1 is SGHAT and CDR2 FQNNGV. CDR3: CASSLVPGWF. The CDR3 coding sequence is TGTGCCAGCAGCTTAGTTCCGGGTTGGTTT. Filled out from reference TRBV11-2 and TRBJ2-3, the complete variable domain reads EAGVAQSPRYKIIEKRQSVAFWCNPISGHATLYWYQQILGQGPKLLIQFQNNGVVDDSQLPKDRFSAERLKGVDSTLKIQPAKLEDSAVYLCASSLVPGWFGPGTRLTVL.

The genes are TRBV23-1 and TRBJ2-7, with D perhaps TRBD1 or TRBD2 (5 bases each). TRBV23-1 belongs to the ORF category, with a function that is uncertain. The CDR3 covers 14 residues. V lost 4 bases and J lost 2, with 12 bases in between. The CDR3 loop is CASSLPGRTYEQYF. For the CDR3, the DNA is TGCGCCAGCAGTCTACCGGGACGTACCTACGAGCAGTACTTC.

The chain uses TRBV4-1 and TRBJ1-2; D uncertain. V lost 1 base and J 4 bases, leaving 13 bases between the germline ends. The CDR3 has 15 residues. Germline values: CDR1 MGHRA, CDR2 YSYEKL. In DNA, the CDR3 is TGCGCCAGCAGCCAAGGGGAGGTGCTCACCTATGGCTACACCTTC. Translating it yields CASSQGEVLTYGYTF.

The CDR3 nucleotides read TGTGCCAGCAGGAGGACAGGGGAACATGGCTACACCTTC. Translating it yields CASRRTGEHGYTF. J is TRBJ1-2 and V is TRBV2; 9 bases fit TRBD1. The length of the CDR3 is 13 residues. CDR1 is SNHLY and CDR2 is FYNNEI in the germline V gene. Germline trimming cut 6 bases from V and 6 bases from J; bases unmatched to any gene: 5.

V gene TRBV5-1 combines with J gene TRBJ1-4, with D possibly TRBD1 on 5 matching bases. CDR3 length: 12 residues. Germline V gives CDR1 SGHRS, CDR2 YFSETQ. Between the trimmed V and J ends, which lost 4 bases and 5 bases, there was a span of 6 bases. The CDR3 nucleotides read TGCGCCAGCAGCCAGGGAAATGAAAAACTGTTTTTT. As protein: CASSQGNEKLFF.

The J gene is TRBJ2-1, the V gene TRBV7-2, with 8 bases aligning to TRBD2. CDR3 length equals 15 residues. Per germline, CDR1 SGHTA and CDR2 FQGNSA. The junction had 11 bases not matched to a gene; V was cut back by 5 bases and J by 8 bases. The CDR3 nucleotides read TGTGCCAGCAGCCCTGGACTAGCCTATATCGATGAGCAGTTCTTC. It translates to CASSPGLAYIDEQFF. Full variable domain (rest looked up from reference TRBV7-2 and TRBJ2-1): GAGVSQSPSNKVTEKGKDVELRCDPISGHTALYWYRQSLGQGLEFLIYFQGNSAPDKSGLPSDRFSAERTGGSVSTLTIQRTQQEDSAVYLCASSPGLAYIDEQFFGPGTRLTVL.

The gene calls are TRBV19 and TRBJ1-2, with TRBD1 as a possible D gene (6 bases). Trimming cost V 5 bases and J 4 bases, with 20 bases left between them. The CDR3 consists of 16 residues. Germline CDR1 LNHDA, CDR2 SQIVND (reference sequence). CDR3 coding DNA: TGTGCCAGTAGTGCCCGGAACAGGGAAGTAACCTATGGCTACACCTTC. Translating it yields CASSARNREVTYGYTF.

A note on this clone: The sample carries other DNA sequences with the same CDR3. V usage is TRBV12-5 and J usage is TRBJ2-5, with D hard to call. Germline V CDR1 and CDR2: LGHNT, FRNRAP. The length of the CDR3 is 11 residues. Trimming took off 1 base at V and 5 bases at J, with 2 bases between the two ends. CDR3 sequence reads: CASGLGETQYF. The CDR3 DNA follows: TGTGCTAGTGGTTTGGGGGAGACCCAGTACTTC.

The gene calls are TRBV12-2 and TRBJ2-5. TRBV12-2 is a pseudogene locus. The CDR3 loop spans 14 amino acids. In DNA, the CDR3 is TGTGCAAGTCGCTTGGGTAGAACCCGGGAGACCCAGTACTTC. Translation: CASRLGRTRETQYF.

This chain connects TRBV30 to TRBJ2-1; D unclear. The ends were cut back, 7 bases at V and 0 bases at J, with 13 bases in the middle. There are 14 residues in the CDR3. Germline CDR1 GTSNPN, CDR2 SVGIG (reference sequence). The CDR3 protein is CAYPRPGSYNEQFF. CDR3 in DNA: TGTGCCTACCCCCGCCCCGGCTCCTACAATGAGCAGTTCTTC.

This clone has a single count. The chain combines TRBV19 with TRBJ2-3, with a tentative D call TRBD1 (7 bases). CDR1 LNHDA and CDR2 SQIVND come from the germline V gene (reference sequence). This CDR3 spans 16 amino acids. Trimming removed 9 bases at V and 3 bases at J, with 22 bases between. DNA of the CDR3: TGTGCCAGCCAAACCGGGAGACAGGGTAGTACAGATACGCAGTATTTT. It translates to CASQTGRQGSTDTQYF.

Remarks on this clone: The junction departs from germline at one end; a sequencing error may be responsible. This chain connects TRBV10-3 to TRBJ1-2, with a weak D call TRBD1 (5 bases). The V gene's germline CDR1 is ENHRY and CDR2 SYGVKD. The CDR3 has 13 residues. In DNA, the CDR3 is TGTGCCATCGGACAAACGCAGGACTATGTCTACACCTTC. Its protein is CAIGQTQDYVYTF.

With regard to this clone: The sample has other DNA sequences that encode this CDR3 too. The rearrangement joins TRBV6-1 to TRBJ2-1; D not certain. From germline, CDR1 is MNHNS and CDR2 SASEGT. This CDR3 comprises 13 residues. The ends were cut back, 1 base at V and 9 bases at J, with 10 bases in the middle. This CDR3 is CASSEVRLGEQFF. The CDR3 DNA sequence: TGTGCCAGCAGTGAAGTAAGGTTAGGTGAGCAGTTCTTC.

CDR3 amino acids: CASSFLMDGGGYTF. CDR3 coding DNA: TGTGCCAGCAGCTTTCTTATGGACGGGGGAGGCTACACCTTC. This chain joins TRBV7-2 and TRBJ1-2, with D perhaps TRBD1 (5 bases). Trimming took off 3 bases at V and 8 bases at J, with 16 bases between the two ends. The CDR3 spans 14 residues. Germline V gene lookup returns CDR1 SGHTA and CDR2 FQGNSA. Full variable domain (remainder filled in from reference TRBV7-2 and TRBJ1-2): GAGVSQSPSNKVTEKGKDVELRCDPISGHTALYWYRQSLGQGLEFLIYFQGNSAPDKSGLPSDRFSAERTGGSVSTLTIQRTQQEDSAVYLCASSFLMDGGGYTFGSGTRLTVV.

The chain employs TRBV5-1 and TRBJ2-7, with 9 bases matching TRBD1. The CDR3 loop spans 15 amino acids. With 1 base clipped from V and 5 bases from J, the junction kept 7 bases outside the gene matches. Germline lookup yields CDR1 SGHRS and CDR2 YFSETQ. The CDR3 region is CASSLPTGGGDEQYF. In nucleotides, the CDR3 is TGCGCCAGCAGCTTGCCGACAGGGGGAGGGGACGAGCAGTACTTC.

The J gene is TRBJ2-3, the V gene TRBV6-5; TRBD2 matches at 7 bases. Per germline, CDR1 MNHEY and CDR2 SVGAGI. Trimming cost V 9 bases and J 6 bases; bases outside gene matches: 9. The CDR3 contains 13 residues. The CDR3 loop reads CASSRTSWDTQYF. The DNA of the CDR3 is TGTGCCAGTTCTAGGACTAGTTGGGATACGCAGTATTTT.

This clone was counted between two and nine times. The chain links TRBV10-3 to TRBJ1-3, with D possibly TRBD1 on 6 matching bases. Trimming stripped 4 bases from V and 0 bases from J, with 16 bases between. Germline-derived CDR1 and CDR2 are ENHRY and SYGVKD. This CDR3 contains 17 residues. DNA for the CDR3: TGTGCCATCAGTGCGGATAACAGGGCAAGCTCTGGAAACACCATATATTTT. Protein product: CAISADNRASSGNTIYF.

This chain connects TRBV11-2 to TRBJ2-5; D is uncertain. Trimming pared 5 bases from V and 1 base from J, leaving 11 bases between. This CDR3 is built from 14 residues. Germline V CDR1 and CDR2: SGHAT, FQNNGV. The CDR3 loop reads CASSLGPIQETQYF. CDR3 DNA sequence: TGTGCCAGCAGCCTCGGACCAATCCAAGAGACCCAGTACTTC. The full variable domain, its missing parts supplied by reference TRBV11-2 and TRBJ2-5, is EAGVAQSPRYKIIEKRQSVAFWCNPISGHATLYWYQQILGQGPKLLIQFQNNGVVDDSQLPKDRFSAERLKGVDSTLKIQPAKLEDSAVYLCASSLGPIQETQYFGPGTRLLVL.

The genes are TRBV5-6 and TRBJ1-6, with D maybe TRBD1 (6 bases). Germline CDR1 and CDR2: SGHDT and YYEEEE. There are 14 residues in the CDR3. Between the trimmed V and J ends, which lost 3 bases and 9 bases, there was a span of 13 bases. CDR3 nucleotides: TGTGCCAGCAGCTGGGAGGGGGTGGGTTCACCCCTCCACTTT. Encoded protein: CASSWEGVGSPLHF.

The rearrangement joins TRBV30 to TRBJ1-1, with D perhaps TRBD1 (5 bases). The germline V gene encodes CDR1 GTSNPN and CDR2 SVGIG (reference sequence). The CDR3 has 15 residues. V was pared by 0 bases and J by 4 bases, with 15 bases between. CDR3 residues: CAWSVPGGGVTEAFF. For the CDR3, the DNA is TGTGCCTGGAGTGTACCGGGGGGAGGGGTCACTGAAGCTTTCTTT. The full variable domain, with the rest looked up from reference TRBV30 and TRBJ1-1, is SQTIHQWPATLVQPVGSPLSLECTVEGTSNPNLYWYRQAAGRGLQLLFYSVGIGQISSEVPQNLSASRPQDRQFILSSKKLLLSDSGFYLCAWSVPGGGVTEAFFGQGTRLTVV.

The V call is TRBV20-1, the J call TRBJ1-5; no definite D call. From germline, CDR1 is DFQATT and CDR2 SNEGSKA (reference sequence). The CDR3 loop spans 9 amino acids. V lost 4 bases to trimming and J lost 5 bases, with 0 bases between them. CDR3 DNA sequence: TGCAGTGCTAATCAGCCCCAGCATTTT. This sequence encodes CSANQPQHF.

This chain joins TRBV7-2 and TRBJ2-7, with 8 nucleotides matching TRBD1. The CDR3 is made up of 14 amino acids. CDR1 SGHTA and CDR2 FQGNSA come from the germline V gene. Trimming took 3 bases from V and 2 from J; bases not matched to a gene: 3. This CDR3 reads CASSFRTGTYEQYF. In DNA, the CDR3 is TGTGCCAGCAGCTTCCGGACAGGGACCTACGAGCAGTACTTC.

The J gene is TRBJ2-6, the V gene TRBV6-1; D perhaps matches TRBD1 (6 bases). The length of the CDR3 is 16 residues. Per germline, CDR1 MNHNS and CDR2 SASEGT. Trimming cost V 4 bases and J 1 base, with 11 bases left between them. CDR3 region: CASSANRDSGANVLTF. CDR3 nucleotides: TGTGCCAGCAGTGCAAACAGGGATTCTGGGGCCAACGTCCTGACTTTC.

The genes are TRBV5-1 and TRBJ2-7; 7 nucleotides agree with TRBD2. J was trimmed by 1 base and V by 0 bases; bases with no gene match: 7. CDR3 size: 16 residues. CDR1 is SGHRS, CDR2 YFSETQ, per germline. DNA for the CDR3: TGCGCCAGCAGCTTGGGGGGAGGGGCAAGATCCTACGAGCAGTACTTC. Protein sequence: CASSLGGGARSYEQYF. Drawing the rest from reference TRBV5-1 and TRBJ2-7, the complete variable domain is KAGVTQTPRYLIKTRGQQVTLSCSPISGHRSVSWYQQTPGQGLQFLFEYFSETQRNKGNFPGRFSGRQFSNSRSEMNVSTLELGDSALYLCASSLGGGARSYEQYFGPGTRLTVT.

J is TRBJ1-5 and V is TRBV6-5; D ambiguous. The V gene lost 0 bases and the J gene lost 4 bases, with 7 bases spanning the gap. The CDR3 spans 14 residues. Germline CDR1 is MNHEY and CDR2 is SVGAGI. Here the CDR3 reads CASSYSGWNQPQHF. Written as DNA, the CDR3 is TGTGCCAGCAGTTACTCAGGGTGGAATCAGCCCCAGCATTTT.

The chain employs TRBV7-9 and TRBJ2-7; D is unresolved. The germline V gene has CDR1 SEHNR and CDR2 FQNEAQ (reference sequence). Trimming cost V 10 bases and J 5 bases, with 21 bases left between them. The CDR3 consists of 14 residues. The CDR3 here is CATSRRVGLDEQYF. The CDR3 DNA reads TGTGCCACCTCTCGTAGGGTCGGGTTGGACGAGCAGTACTTC.

V usage is TRBV5-1 and J usage is TRBJ2-1; D is perhaps TRBD1 (5 bases). The CDR3 is 14 amino acids. The V gene lost 0 bases and the J gene lost 8 bases, with 12 bases spanning the gap. Germline CDR1 SGHRS, CDR2 YFSETQ. As DNA, the CDR3 is TGCGCCAGCAGCTTGGGGCCAGGGTACGATGAGCAGTTCTTC. It codes for CASSLGPGYDEQFF.

The rearrangement uses TRBV7-2 and TRBJ2-3; D is unclear. The V and J ends lost 5 bases and 1 base respectively, with 7 bases between them. The germline gives CDR1 SGHTA, CDR2 FQGNSA. This CDR3 region has 13 residues. CDR3 nucleotides: TGTGCCAGCAGCCAAACAGGCACAGATACGCAGTATTTT. This sequence encodes CASSQTGTDTQYF.

V is TRBV5-1 and J is TRBJ2-5, with TRBD2 as a possible D gene (5 bases). Per the germline V gene, CDR1 is SGHRS and CDR2 is YFSETQ. This CDR3 spans 15 amino acids. The V end was cut by 1 base, the J end by 1 base, with 11 bases between. The CDR3, as DNA: TGCGCCAGCAGCTTGCCCCGGGGTGCCCAAGAGACCCAGTACTTC. Protein product: CASSLPRGAQETQYF.